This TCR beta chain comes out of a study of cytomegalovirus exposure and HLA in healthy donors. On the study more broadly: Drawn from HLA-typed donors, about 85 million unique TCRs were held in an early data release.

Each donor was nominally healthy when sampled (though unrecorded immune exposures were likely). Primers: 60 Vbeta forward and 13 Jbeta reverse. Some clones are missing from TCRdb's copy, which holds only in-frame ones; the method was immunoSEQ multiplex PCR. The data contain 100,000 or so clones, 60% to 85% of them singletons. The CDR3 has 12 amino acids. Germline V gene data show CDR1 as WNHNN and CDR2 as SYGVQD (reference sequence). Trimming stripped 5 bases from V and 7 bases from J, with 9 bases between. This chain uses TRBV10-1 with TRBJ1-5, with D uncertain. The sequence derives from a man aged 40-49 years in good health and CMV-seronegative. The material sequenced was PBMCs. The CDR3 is CASSSPGQPQHF. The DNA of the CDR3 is TGCGCCAGCAGTTCTCCGGGGCAGCCCCAGCATTTT.